The entry that follows covers one TCR beta chain sequence. Its specificity is not known. The entry originates in a study of CD8+ T cells in alopecia areata. Study-wide results and limits: Scalp samples also contribute reads from the resident alphabeta T cells found in normal skin.

Germline loops: CDR1 LNHNV, CDR2 YYDKDF (reference sequence). This CDR3 has 14 amino acids. J lost 5 bases, V lost 8 bases, and 6 bases had no gene match. Isolated RNA was reverse transcribed into cDNA used as the sequencing template. Method: immunoSEQ multiplex PCR; TCRdb's copy keeps in-frame clones and lacks some. This table has some 170,000 clones, 67% appearing once. The chain recombines TRBV15 with TRBJ2-1; 10 nucleotides align to TRBD2. Here the sequenced sample was CD8+ T cells sorted from blood, taken at week 0. The sequence was collected from a human donor with alopecia areata. CDR3 region: CATSIGTSDNEQFF. The CDR3 region has the DNA TGTGCCACCTCAATTGGGACTAGCGACAATGAGCAGTTCTTC.